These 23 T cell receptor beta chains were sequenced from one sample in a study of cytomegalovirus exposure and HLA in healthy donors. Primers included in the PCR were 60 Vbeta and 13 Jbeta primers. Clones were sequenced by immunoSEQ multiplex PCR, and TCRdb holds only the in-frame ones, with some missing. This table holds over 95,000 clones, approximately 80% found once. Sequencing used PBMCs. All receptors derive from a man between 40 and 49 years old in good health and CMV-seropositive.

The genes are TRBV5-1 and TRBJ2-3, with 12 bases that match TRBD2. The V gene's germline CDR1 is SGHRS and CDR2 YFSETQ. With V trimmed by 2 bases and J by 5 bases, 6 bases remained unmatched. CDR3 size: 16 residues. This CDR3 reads CASSFLAGGPGDTQYF. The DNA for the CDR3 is TGCGCCAGCAGCTTCCTAGCGGGGGGGCCGGGAGATACGCAGTATTTT.

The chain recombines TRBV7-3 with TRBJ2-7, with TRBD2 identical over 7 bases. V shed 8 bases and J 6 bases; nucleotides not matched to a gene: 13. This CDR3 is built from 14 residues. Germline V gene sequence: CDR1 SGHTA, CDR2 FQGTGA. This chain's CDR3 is CASAIEAGDGEQYF. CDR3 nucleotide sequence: TGTGCCAGCGCGATTGAGGCGGGGGATGGCGAGCAGTACTTC.

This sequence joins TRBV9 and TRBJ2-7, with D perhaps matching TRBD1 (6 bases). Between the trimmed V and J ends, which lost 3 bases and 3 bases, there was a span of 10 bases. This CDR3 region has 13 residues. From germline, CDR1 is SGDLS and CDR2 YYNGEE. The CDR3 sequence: CASSAGTNYEQYF. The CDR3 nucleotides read TGTGCCAGCAGCGCCGGGACAAACTACGAGCAGTACTTC.

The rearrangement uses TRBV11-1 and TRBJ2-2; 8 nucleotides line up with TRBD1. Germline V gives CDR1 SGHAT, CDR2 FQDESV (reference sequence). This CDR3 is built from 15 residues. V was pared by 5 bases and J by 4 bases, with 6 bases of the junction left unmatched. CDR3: CASSQDRAGTGELFF. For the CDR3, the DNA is TGTGCCAGCAGCCAGGACAGGGCGGGCACCGGGGAGCTGTTTTTT.

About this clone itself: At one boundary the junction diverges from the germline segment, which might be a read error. The CDR3 DNA follows: TGTTCCAGCAGCTACCGCGGGGCGGGGCTAAGCACTGAAGCTTTCTTT. Its protein is CSSSYRGAGLSTEAFF. The chain combines TRBV7-9 with TRBJ1-1; D perhaps matches TRBD1 (5 bases). The length of the CDR3 is 16 residues. Germline CDR1 is SEHNR and CDR2 is FQNEAQ (reference sequence).

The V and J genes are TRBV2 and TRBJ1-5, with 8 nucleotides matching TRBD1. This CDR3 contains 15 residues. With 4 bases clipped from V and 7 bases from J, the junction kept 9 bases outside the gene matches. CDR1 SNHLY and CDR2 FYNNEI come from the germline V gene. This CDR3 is CASSGVKGTGQPQHF. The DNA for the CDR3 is TGTGCCAGCAGTGGTGTAAAAGGGACAGGCCAGCCCCAGCATTTT. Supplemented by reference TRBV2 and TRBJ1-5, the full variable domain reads EPEVTQTPSHQVTQMGQEVILRCVPISNHLYFYWYRQILGQKVEFLVSFYNNEISEKSEIFDDQFSVERPDGSNFTLKIRSTKLEDSAMYFCASSGVKGTGQPQHFGDGTRLSIL.

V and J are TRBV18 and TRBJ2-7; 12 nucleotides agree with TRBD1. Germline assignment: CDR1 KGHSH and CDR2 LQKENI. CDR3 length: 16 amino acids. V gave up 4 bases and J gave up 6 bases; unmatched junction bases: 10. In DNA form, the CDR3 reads TGTGCCAGCTCACAAAGCTTGGGACAGGGGGCGATCGAGCAGTACTTC. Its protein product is CASSQSLGQGAIEQYF.

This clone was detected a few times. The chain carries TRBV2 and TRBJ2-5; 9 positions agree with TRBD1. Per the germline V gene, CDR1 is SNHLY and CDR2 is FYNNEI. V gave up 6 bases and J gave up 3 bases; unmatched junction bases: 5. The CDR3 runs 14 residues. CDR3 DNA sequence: TGTGCCAGCAGCCCCAGGACAGGGGAAGAGACCCAGTACTTC. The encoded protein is CASSPRTGEETQYF.

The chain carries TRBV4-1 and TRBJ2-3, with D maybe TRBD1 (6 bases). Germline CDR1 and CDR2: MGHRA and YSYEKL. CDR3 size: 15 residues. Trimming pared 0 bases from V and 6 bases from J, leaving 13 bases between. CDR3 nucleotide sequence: TGCGCCAGCAGCCAAGAGAACAGGGTGGCGGATACGCAGTATTTT. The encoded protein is CASSQENRVADTQYF.

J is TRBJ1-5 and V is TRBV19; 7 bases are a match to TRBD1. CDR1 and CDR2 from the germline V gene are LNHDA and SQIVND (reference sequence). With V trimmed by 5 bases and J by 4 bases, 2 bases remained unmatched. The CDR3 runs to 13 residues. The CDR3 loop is CASSHRGNQPQHF. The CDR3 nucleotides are TGTGCCAGTAGTCACAGGGGTAATCAGCCCCAGCATTTT.

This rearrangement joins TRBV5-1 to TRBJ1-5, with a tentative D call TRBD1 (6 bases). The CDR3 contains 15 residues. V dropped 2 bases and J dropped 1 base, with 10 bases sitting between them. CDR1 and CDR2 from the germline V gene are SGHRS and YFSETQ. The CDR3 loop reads CASSFGGGSNQPQHF. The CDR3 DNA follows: TGCGCCAGCAGCTTCGGGGGGGGCAGCAATCAGCCCCAGCATTTT.

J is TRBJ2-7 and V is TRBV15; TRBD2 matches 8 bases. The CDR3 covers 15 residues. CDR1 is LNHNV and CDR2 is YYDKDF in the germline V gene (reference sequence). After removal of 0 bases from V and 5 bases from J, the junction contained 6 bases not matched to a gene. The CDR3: CATSRDPGGANEQYF. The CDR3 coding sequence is TGTGCCACCAGCAGAGATCCCGGGGGGGCCAACGAGCAGTACTTC. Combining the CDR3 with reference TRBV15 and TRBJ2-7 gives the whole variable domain DAMVIQNPRYQVTQFGKPVTLSCSQTLNHNVMYWYQQKSSQAPKLLFHYYDKDFNNEADTPDNFQSRRPNTSFCFLDIRSPGLGDTAMYLCATSRDPGGANEQYFGPGTRLTVT.

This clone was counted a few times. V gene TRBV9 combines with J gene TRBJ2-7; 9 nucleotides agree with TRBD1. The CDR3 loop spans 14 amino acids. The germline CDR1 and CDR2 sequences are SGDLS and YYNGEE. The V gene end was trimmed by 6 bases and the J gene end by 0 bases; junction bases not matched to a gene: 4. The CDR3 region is CASTGTGTSYEQYF. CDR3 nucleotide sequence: TGTGCCAGCACTGGGACAGGGACCTCCTACGAGCAGTACTTC. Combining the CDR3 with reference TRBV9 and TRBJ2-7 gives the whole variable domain DSGVTQTPKHLITATGQRVTLRCSPRSGDLSVYWYQQSLDQGLQFLIQYYNGEERAKGNILERFSAQQFPDLHSELNLSSLELGDSALYFCASTGTGTSYEQYFGPGTRLTVT.

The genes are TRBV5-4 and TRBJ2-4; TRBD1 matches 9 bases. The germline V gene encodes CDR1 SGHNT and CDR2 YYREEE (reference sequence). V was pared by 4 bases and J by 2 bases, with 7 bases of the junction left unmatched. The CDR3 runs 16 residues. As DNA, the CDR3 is TGTGCCAGCAGCGCGCCCCACAGGGGGCCCAAAAACATTCAGTACTTC. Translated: CASSAPHRGPKNIQYF.

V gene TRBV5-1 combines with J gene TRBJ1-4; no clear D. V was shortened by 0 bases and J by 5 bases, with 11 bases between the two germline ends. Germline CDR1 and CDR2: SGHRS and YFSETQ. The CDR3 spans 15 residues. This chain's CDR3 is CASSLGHGGNEKLFF. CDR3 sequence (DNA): TGCGCCAGCAGCTTGGGCCACGGAGGAAATGAAAAACTGTTTTTT.

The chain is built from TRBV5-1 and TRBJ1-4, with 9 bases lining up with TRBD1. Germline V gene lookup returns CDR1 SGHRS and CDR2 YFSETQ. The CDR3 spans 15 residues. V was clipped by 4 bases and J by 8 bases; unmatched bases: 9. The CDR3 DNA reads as TGCGCCAGCAGCGCCGTGGCGGGACAGGGAGAAAAACTGTTTTTT. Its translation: CASSAVAGQGEKLFF.

The CDR3 DNA follows: TGCGCCAGCAGCCCCGGGGGTGGTGGGGGAACTGAAGCTTTCTTT. Its translation is CASSPGGGGGTEAFF. The chain is built from TRBV5-1 and TRBJ1-1; perhaps TRBD1 as D (5 bases). The germline V gene has CDR1 SGHRS and CDR2 YFSETQ. The CDR3 consists of 15 residues. The V gene lost 4 bases and the J gene lost 5 bases, with 18 bases spanning the gap.

In DNA, the CDR3 is TGTGCCAGCAGCCCGACAGGGGAGGGAACAGATACGCAGTATTTT. This sequence encodes CASSPTGEGTDTQYF. The chain combines TRBV6-4 with TRBJ2-3, with D perhaps TRBD1 (8 bases). The CDR3 runs to 15 residues. Germline V gene lookup returns CDR1 MRHNA and CDR2 SNTAGT. Trimming took 6 bases from V and 3 from J, leaving 16 bases between them.

CDR3 sequence reads: CASRTGAAGGRGDYGYTF. CDR3 in DNA: TGTGCCAGCAGAACCGGCGCGGCAGGGGGCCGGGGGGACTATGGCTACACCTTC. The chain carries TRBV28 and TRBJ1-2; 8 nucleotides line up with TRBD1. The V gene end was trimmed by 6 bases and the J gene end by 3 bases; junction bases not matched to a gene: 18. Germline CDR1 reads MDHEN; CDR2 reads SYDVKM. The CDR3 covers 18 residues.

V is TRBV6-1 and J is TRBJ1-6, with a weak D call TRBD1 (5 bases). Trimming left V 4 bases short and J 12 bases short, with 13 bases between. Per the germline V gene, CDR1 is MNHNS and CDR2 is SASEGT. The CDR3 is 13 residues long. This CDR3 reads CASSGLWGEPLHF. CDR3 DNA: TGTGCCAGCAGTGGGCTCTGGGGGGAACCCCTCCACTTT.

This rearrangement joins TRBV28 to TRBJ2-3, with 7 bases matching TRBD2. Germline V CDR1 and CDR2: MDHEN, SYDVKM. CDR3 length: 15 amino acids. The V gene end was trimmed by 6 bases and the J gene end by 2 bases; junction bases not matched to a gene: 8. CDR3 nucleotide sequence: TGTGCCAGCAGCTCTTGGGGGGGTGACACAGATACGCAGTATTTT. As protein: CASSSWGGDTDTQYF.

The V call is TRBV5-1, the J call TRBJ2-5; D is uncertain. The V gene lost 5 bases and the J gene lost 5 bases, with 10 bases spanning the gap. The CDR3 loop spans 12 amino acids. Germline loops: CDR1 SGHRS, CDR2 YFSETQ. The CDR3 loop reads CASRFPLETQYF. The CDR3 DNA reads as TGCGCCAGCAGGTTCCCTTTGGAGACCCAGTACTTC.

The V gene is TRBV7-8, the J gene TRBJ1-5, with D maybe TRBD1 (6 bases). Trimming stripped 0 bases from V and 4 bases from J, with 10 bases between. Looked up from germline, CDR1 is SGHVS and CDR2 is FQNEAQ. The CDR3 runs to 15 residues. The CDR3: CASSLAQGPNQPQHF. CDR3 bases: TGTGCCAGCAGCTTAGCCCAGGGGCCGAATCAGCCCCAGCATTTT.